A selection of T cell receptor beta chains follows, all from one sample in a study of blood T cell repertoires in COVID-19. The assay was immunoSEQ multiplex PCR, and TCRdb's table has in-frame clones only and misses some. This sample has 150,000 to 200,000 clones, with 82% found just once. Sequenced material: PBMCs or T cells enriched from blood (not recorded which). These receptors all come from a man between 45 and 60 years old who had recovered from COVID-19. CDR3s include the opening cysteine and the closing phenylalanine or tryptophan. Fields, in order: V gene, CDR3 protein.

>TRBV18
CASSPPTGPESTDTQYF
>TRBV27
CASSLSRGIGLRGYF
>TRBV25-1
CASSDPGLAGAGEQFF
>TRBV7-2
CASSFGVGEAGGLQETQYF
>TRBV28
CASNTLAGDGQYF
>TRBV4-2
CASSQEGGRVGDEQYF
>TRBV3-1/TRBV3-2
CASSQVTNYGYTF
>TRBV6-5
CASSPRDRGHNEQFF
>TRBV15
CAIGQREANTGELFF
>TRBV18
CASSPGGQPNQPQHF
>TRBV28
CASSLPPGAGGYTF
>TRBV19
CASSVSGALYEQYF
>TRBV12-2
CASRLSGSSSPLHF
>TRBV5-4
CASSPGLAQETQYF
>TRBV7-2
CASSLDGPPRETQYF
>TRBV7-8
CASSLRIAGVYNEQFF
>TRBV28
CASSPRLNNSPLHF
>TRBV4-1
CASSTRKGATYEQYF
>TRBV6-2/TRBV6-3
CASSSSENEKLFF
>TRBV12-3/TRBV12-4
CASSFRTDEKLFF
>TRBV2
CASRERETLNTEAFF
>TRBV18
CASSPPVGREQYF
>TRBV18
CASSPPWGGKEDTQYF
>TRBV5-1
CASRAGKTDTQYF
>TRBV27
CASSSRILPYEQYF
>TRBV7-2
CASSYAIRGGAETQYF